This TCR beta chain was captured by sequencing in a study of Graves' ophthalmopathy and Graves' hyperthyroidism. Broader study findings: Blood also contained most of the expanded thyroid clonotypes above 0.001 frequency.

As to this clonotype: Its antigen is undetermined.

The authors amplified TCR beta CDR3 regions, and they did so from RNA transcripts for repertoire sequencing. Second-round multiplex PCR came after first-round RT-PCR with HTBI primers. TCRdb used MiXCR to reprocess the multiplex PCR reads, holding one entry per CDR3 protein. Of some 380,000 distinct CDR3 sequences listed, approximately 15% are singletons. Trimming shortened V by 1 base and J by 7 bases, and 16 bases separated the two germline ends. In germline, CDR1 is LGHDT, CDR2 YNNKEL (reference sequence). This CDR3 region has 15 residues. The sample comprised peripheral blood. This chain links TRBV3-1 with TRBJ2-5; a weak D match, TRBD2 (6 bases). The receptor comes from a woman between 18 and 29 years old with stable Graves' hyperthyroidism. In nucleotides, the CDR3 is TGTGCCAGCAGCCAAGGACCGGGGGTCCTGTGGACCCAGTACTTC. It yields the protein CASSQGPGVLWTQYF.